Following are 5 T cell receptor beta chains from one sample sequenced in a study of blood T cell repertoires in COVID-19. The repertoire was sequenced with immunoSEQ multiplex PCR; TCRdb's copy has only in-frame clones and lacks some. The sample consists of hundreds of thousands of clones, 70% to 90% of them appearing once. Sequenced input: PBMCs or T cells enriched from blood (not recorded which). The receptors shown here come from a middle-aged man in a cohort exposed to, infected with or recovered from COVID-19 (not recorded which).

The chain combines TRBV29-1 with TRBJ2-1; 7 bases agree with TRBD2. In germline, CDR1 is SQVTM, CDR2 ANQGSEA. The J segment lost 4 bases and the V segment lost 6 bases, leaving 9 bases of the junction unmatched. CDR3 size: 14 residues. CDR3 nucleotides: TGCAGCGTGGCACCTAGCGGACGTTACAATGAGCAGTTCTTC. It is translated as CSVAPSGRYNEQFF.

The chain has TRBV27 and TRBJ2-2, with TRBD2 matching over 8 bases. The CDR3 loop spans 15 amino acids. The germline CDR1 and CDR2 sequences are MNHEY and SMNVEV (reference sequence). V was clipped by 7 bases and J by 2 bases; unmatched bases: 6. CDR3 amino acids: CASTSGTRNTGELFF. For the CDR3, the DNA is TGTGCCAGCACCTCCGGGACTAGAAACACCGGGGAGCTGTTTTTT.

The chain uses TRBV7-9 and TRBJ2-7; 7 bases are a match to TRBD2. Germline CDR1 SEHNR, CDR2 FQNEAQ (reference sequence). The J segment lost 7 bases and the V segment lost 4 bases, leaving 4 bases of the junction unmatched. The CDR3 is made up of 12 amino acids. The CDR3 loop is CASSWDYLEQYF. CDR3 in DNA: TGTGCCAGCAGCTGGGACTATTTGGAGCAGTACTTC.

The chain carries TRBV6-5 and TRBJ1-2; D may be TRBD1 (6 bases). Germline V gene sequence: CDR1 MNHEY, CDR2 SVGAGI. The CDR3 sequence is 13 residues long. V was clipped by 6 bases and J by 2 bases, with 10 bases between them. For the CDR3, the DNA is TGTGCCAGCAGGGTTACAGGGAACTATGGCTACACCTTC. Its translation is CASRVTGNYGYTF.

The genes are TRBV15 and TRBJ2-7; 7 bases line up with TRBD1. After removal of 0 bases from V and 5 bases from J, the junction contained 10 bases not matched to a gene. Germline values: CDR1 LNHNV, CDR2 YYDKDF (reference sequence). The CDR3 contains 16 residues. The CDR3 region is CATSRENRAGGNEQYF. In DNA, the CDR3 is TGTGCCACCAGCAGAGAGAACCGGGCAGGGGGAAACGAGCAGTACTTC.